What follows are 19 T cell receptor beta chains derived from one specimen sequenced in a study of cytotoxic CD8 clonotypes in ibrutinib-treated CLL. Method: immunoSEQ multiplex PCR; TCRdb's copy keeps in-frame clones and lacks some. The top ten hold roughly 2% of the sample, which has about 130,000 clones, 70% to 90% seen once. The sequences come from PBMCs, collected after 24 months of ibrutinib treatment. The receptors shown here come from a human donor with chronic lymphocytic leukemia.

V and J are TRBV29-1 and TRBJ2-7, with D possibly TRBD2 on 5 matching bases. Trimming pared 2 bases from V and 4 bases from J, leaving 12 bases between. CDR3 length equals 13 residues. The germline V gene encodes CDR1 SQVTM and CDR2 ANQGSEA. For the CDR3, the DNA is TGCAGCGTTGAACACCCAGGAGGTTACGAGCAGTACTTC. It specifies CSVEHPGGYEQYF.

This rearrangement joins TRBV5-1 to TRBJ2-3; D is unresolved. The CDR3 is 14 amino acids. The germline gives CDR1 SGHRS, CDR2 YFSETQ. V lost 4 bases and J 6 bases, leaving 15 bases between the germline ends. CDR3 sequence (DNA): TGCGCCAGCAGCACCGGACCTTCCGACGATACGCAGTATTTT. This gives the protein CASSTGPSDDTQYF. Together with reference TRBV5-1 and TRBJ2-3, the CDR3 gives the full variable domain: KAGVTQTPRYLIKTRGQQVTLSCSPISGHRSVSWYQQTPGQGLQFLFEYFSETQRNKGNFPGRFSGRQFSNSRSEMNVSTLELGDSALYLCASSTGPSDDTQYFGPGTRLTVL.

The rearrangement links TRBV5-1 to TRBJ2-2; D might be TRBD1 or TRBD2, each matching 5 bases. CDR1 and CDR2 (germline): SGHRS, YFSETQ. The V gene lost 5 bases and the J gene lost 4 bases, with 15 bases spanning the gap. This CDR3 is built from 15 residues. The CDR3 DNA reads TGCGCCAGCAGGTCCGGGGCCGAGGGCACCGGGGAGCTGTTTTTT. Residues: CASRSGAEGTGELFF.

The rearrangement uses TRBV7-8 and TRBJ1-4; 8 nucleotides match TRBD1. The germline V gene encodes CDR1 SGHVS and CDR2 FQNEAQ. The trim removed 5 bases at V and 6 bases at J, leaving 11 bases unmatched. The CDR3 covers 16 residues. CDR3 bases: TGTGCCAGCAGCCCAGGACAGGGTCGGGGTTATGAAAAACTGTTTTTT. This codes for CASSPGQGRGYEKLFF.

This clone was recorded a few times. The chain carries TRBV9 and TRBJ1-1, with a possible D match to TRBD1 (6 bases). V was shortened by 1 base and J by 2 bases, with 9 bases between the two germline ends. The CDR3 sequence is 14 residues long. The germline CDR1 and CDR2 sequences are SGDLS and YYNGEE. CDR3: CASSVSGANTEAFF. The CDR3 nucleotides are TGTGCCAGCAGCGTATCAGGGGCCAACACTGAAGCTTTCTTT.

This clone was picked up one time. V is TRBV4-3 and J is TRBJ1-5; D call uncertain. The CDR3 covers 14 residues. CDR1 and CDR2 from the germline V gene are LGHNA and YSLEER. V was cut by 0 bases and J by 2 bases, with 5 bases left in between. The CDR3 DNA reads TGCGCCAGCAGCCAAGAAGACGGCAATCAGCCCCAGCATTTT. Encoded protein: CASSQEDGNQPQHF.

J is TRBJ2-7 and V is TRBV5-5; unclear D gene. The V and J ends lost 0 bases and 0 bases respectively, with 7 bases between them. The CDR3 loop spans 14 amino acids. Germline assignment: CDR1 SGHKS and CDR2 YYEKEE (reference sequence). In nucleotides, the CDR3 is TGTGCCAGCAGCTTGGGGGTAGACTCCTACGAGCAGTACTTC. Protein sequence: CASSLGVDSYEQYF. The full variable domain, completed using reference TRBV5-5 and TRBJ2-7, is DAGVTQSPTHLIKTRGQQVTLRCSPISGHKSVSWYQQVLGQGPQFIFQYYEKEERGRGNFPDRFSARQFPNYSSELNVNALLLGDSALYLCASSLGVDSYEQYFGPGTRLTVT.

This chain uses TRBV30 with TRBJ2-7; no reliable D call. Germline-derived CDR1 and CDR2 are GTSNPN and SVGIG (reference sequence). The germline V and J ends were trimmed by 0 bases and 2 bases, with 8 bases remaining between them. The CDR3 runs 13 residues. CDR3 sequence: CAWSVGAAYEQYF. CDR3 DNA sequence: TGTGCCTGGAGTGTAGGCGCAGCCTACGAGCAGTACTTC.

This chain joins TRBV11-1 and TRBJ2-7, with D uncertain. The CDR3 runs to 14 residues. Trimming shortened V by 4 bases and J by 2 bases, and 12 bases separated the two germline ends. Per germline, CDR1 SGHAT and CDR2 FQDESV (reference sequence). This chain's CDR3 is CASSSGSSPYEQYF. The CDR3 DNA reads as TGTGCCAGCAGCTCCGGGTCTAGTCCCTACGAGCAGTACTTC.

The chain has TRBV30 and TRBJ2-3; D might be TRBD1 (5 bases). The germline gives CDR1 GTSNPN, CDR2 SVGIG (reference sequence). This CDR3 spans 15 amino acids. V was pared by 3 bases and J by 0 bases, with 13 bases between. The CDR3 DNA sequence: TGTGCCTGGAGGGACAAAAGCAGAAGCACAGATACGCAGTATTTT. Translation: CAWRDKSRSTDTQYF.

This clone was seen just once. The rearrangement links TRBV9 to TRBJ2-7; maybe TRBD1 (6 bases). The CDR3 sequence is 17 residues long. CDR1 SGDLS and CDR2 YYNGEE come from the germline V gene. Deletions cut 4 bases from V and 6 bases from J, with 26 bases between. DNA for the CDR3: TGTGCCAGCAGCCCCCGGCCGTTAGTCTTAGGGACATCCGAGCAGTACTTC. Translating it yields CASSPRPLVLGTSEQYF.

The chain joins TRBV5-1 to TRBJ2-3; 7 bases map to TRBD1. The CDR3 covers 13 residues. Germline values: CDR1 SGHRS, CDR2 YFSETQ. Trimming took 5 bases from V and 0 from J; bases not matched to a gene: 0. This CDR3 is CASRTGSTDTQYF. The DNA for the CDR3 is TGCGCCAGCAGGACAGGGAGCACAGATACGCAGTATTTT.

The gene calls are TRBV28 and TRBJ1-3, with D possibly matching TRBD1 (5 bases). CDR3 length: 17 residues. The germline V gene has CDR1 MDHEN and CDR2 SYDVKM. Trimming cost V 3 bases and J 0 bases, with 15 bases left between them. The CDR3 DNA is TGTGCCAGCAGTTTTATGGGGACTTGGTACTCTGGAAACACCATATATTTT. This codes for CASSFMGTWYSGNTIYF.

This rearrangement joins TRBV5-5 to TRBJ1-5; D unclear. V gave up 2 bases and J gave up 4 bases, with 16 bases separating them. Germline V gives CDR1 SGHKS, CDR2 YYEKEE (reference sequence). The CDR3 loop spans 16 amino acids. The CDR3 nucleotides read TGTGCCAGCAGCTTTATAAAGGACGCGAAAAATCAGCCCCAGCATTTT. It translates to CASSFIKDAKNQPQHF. Drawing the rest from reference TRBV5-5 and TRBJ1-5, the complete variable domain is DAGVTQSPTHLIKTRGQQVTLRCSPISGHKSVSWYQQVLGQGPQFIFQYYEKEERGRGNFPDRFSARQFPNYSSELNVNALLLGDSALYLCASSFIKDAKNQPQHFGDGTRLSIL.

The chain couples TRBV28 to TRBJ1-1, with TRBD1 matching over 8 bases. J was trimmed by 5 bases and V by 7 bases; bases with no gene match: 12. CDR1 and CDR2 (germline): MDHEN, SYDVKM. The CDR3 length is 15 residues. This CDR3 is CASTEPRTGRTEAFF. In nucleotides, the CDR3 is TGTGCCAGCACCGAACCCCGGACAGGGAGGACTGAAGCTTTCTTT. The full variable domain, in which reference TRBV28 and TRBJ1-1 provide the parts outside the CDR3, is DVKVTQSSRYLVKRTGEKVFLECVQDMDHENMFWYRQDPGLGLRLIYFSYDVKMKEKGDIPEGYSVSREKKERFSLILESASTNQTSMYLCASTEPRTGRTEAFFGQGTRLTVV.

This chain uses TRBV28 with TRBJ1-2, with 8 positions matching TRBD1. This CDR3 is 14 amino acids long. From germline, CDR1 is MDHEN and CDR2 SYDVKM. V dropped 2 bases and J dropped 5; count of bases not matched to a gene: 4. CDR3 loop: CASSLVGTGYGYTF. The CDR3 bases are TGTGCCAGCAGTTTAGTCGGGACAGGTTATGGCTACACCTTC.

The gene calls are TRBV28 and TRBJ2-1; D uncertain. The ends were cut back, 4 bases at V and 5 bases at J, with 12 bases in the middle. The CDR3 length is 14 residues. CDR1 is MDHEN, CDR2 SYDVKM, per germline. CDR3 protein: CASSSPNSNNEQFF. CDR3 nucleotide sequence: TGTGCCAGCAGTTCACCGAATTCAAACAATGAGCAGTTCTTC. The full variable domain, with the rest looked up from reference TRBV28 and TRBJ2-1, is DVKVTQSSRYLVKRTGEKVFLECVQDMDHENMFWYRQDPGLGLRLIYFSYDVKMKEKGDIPEGYSVSREKKERFSLILESASTNQTSMYLCASSSPNSNNEQFFGPGTRLTVL.

In DNA, the CDR3 is TGTGCCAGCAGCGAAGGGGGGTACAATGAGCAGTTCTTC. Translation: CASSEGGYNEQFF. The V and J genes are TRBV7-3 and TRBJ2-1; D might be TRBD1 or TRBD2, each matching 6 bases. Trimming left V 5 bases short and J 4 bases short, with 9 bases between. CDR1 SGHTA and CDR2 FQGTGA come from the germline V gene. The CDR3 totals 13 residues.

The chain employs TRBV4-1 and TRBJ2-3; no reliable D call. Trimming took 4 bases from V and 0 from J, leaving 14 bases between them. The CDR3 extends over 16 amino acids. Germline V gene lookup returns CDR1 MGHRA and CDR2 YSYEKL. CDR3 nucleotides: TGCGCCAGCAGCCGCCTCGGGTTTCCGAGCACAGATACGCAGTATTTT. This translates into CASSRLGFPSTDTQYF.